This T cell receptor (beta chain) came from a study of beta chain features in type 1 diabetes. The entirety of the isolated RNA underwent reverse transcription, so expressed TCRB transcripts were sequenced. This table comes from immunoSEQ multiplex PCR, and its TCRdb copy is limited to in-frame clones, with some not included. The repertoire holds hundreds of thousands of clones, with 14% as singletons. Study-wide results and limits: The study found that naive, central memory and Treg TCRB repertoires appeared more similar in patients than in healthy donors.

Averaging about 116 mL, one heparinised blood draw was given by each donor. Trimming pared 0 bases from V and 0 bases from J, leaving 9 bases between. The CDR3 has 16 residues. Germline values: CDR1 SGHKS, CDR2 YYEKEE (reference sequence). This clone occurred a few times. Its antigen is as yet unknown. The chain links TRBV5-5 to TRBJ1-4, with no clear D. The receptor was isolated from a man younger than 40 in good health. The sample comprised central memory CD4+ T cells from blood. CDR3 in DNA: TGTGCCAGCAGCTTGGATCCGGGATCAACTAATGAAAAACTGTTTTTT. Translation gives CASSLDPGSTNEKLFF.